These T cell receptor beta chains were read from a single sample in a study of T cells after yellow fever vaccination. Via MiXCR, TCRdb re-called the 5' RACE reads, giving one row per CDR3 protein. The data contain over 65,000 distinct CDR3 sequences, roughly 14% of them singletons. The starting material was CD8+ T cells not binding an NS4B(214-222) dextramer, sorted from PBMCs, obtained more than 20 days after the first yellow fever vaccination. Every receptor here comes from a man between 18 and 29 years old who received the YFV17D yellow fever vaccine. Both conserved end residues are trimmed from each CDR3.

v_gene: TRBV7-3; j_gene: TRBJ1-1; CDR3aa: ASSPVPSTEAF
v_gene: TRBV6-1; j_gene: TRBJ1-1; CDR3aa: ASTAGGNTEAF
v_gene: TRBV11-2; j_gene: TRBJ1-6; CDR3aa: ASSPSGVGSPLH
v_gene: TRBV7-2; j_gene: TRBJ2-7; CDR3aa: ASSFSPGTYEQY
v_gene: TRBV7-2; j_gene: TRBJ1-1; CDR3aa: ASSLAVLASVNTEAF
v_gene: TRBV7-9; j_gene: TRBJ1-1; CDR3aa: ASRHRSRLNTEAF
v_gene: TRBV10-3; j_gene: TRBJ2-2; CDR3aa: AIPRTETNTGELF
v_gene: TRBV3-1; j_gene: TRBJ2-2; CDR3aa: ASSLGLAGPTGELF
v_gene: TRBV6-2/TRBV6-3; j_gene: TRBJ2-7; CDR3aa: ASTQGLSYEQY
v_gene: TRBV4-2; j_gene: TRBJ2-7; CDR3aa: ASSQVSGGIYEQY
v_gene: TRBV7-9; j_gene: TRBJ2-2; CDR3aa: ASSFIPGQGASGELF
v_gene: TRBV6-5; j_gene: TRBJ2-6; CDR3aa: ASSYTGQGGSGANVLT
v_gene: TRBV12-3/TRBV12-4; j_gene: TRBJ2-7; CDR3aa: ASSHLGGSYEQY
v_gene: TRBV7-2; j_gene: TRBJ2-1; CDR3aa: ASSLAYRGLYYNEQF
v_gene: TRBV4-3; j_gene: TRBJ1-3; CDR3aa: ASSQEGQGLSGNTIY
v_gene: TRBV5-1; j_gene: TRBJ1-2; CDR3aa: ASSWDISGYT
v_gene: TRBV13; j_gene: TRBJ2-6; CDR3aa: ASSPDRGSGANVLT
v_gene: TRBV6-4; j_gene: TRBJ2-1; CDR3aa: ASSSGQGTRYNEQF
v_gene: TRBV7-9; j_gene: TRBJ2-1; CDR3aa: ASSLGQRSSYNEQF
v_gene: TRBV20-1; j_gene: TRBJ1-4; CDR3aa: SASPPGQGVPPP
v_gene: TRBV18; j_gene: TRBJ2-5; CDR3aa: ASSLIITNQETQY
v_gene: TRBV7-8; j_gene: TRBJ2-2; CDR3aa: ASSLGGSHTGELF
v_gene: TRBV7-9; j_gene: TRBJ2-5; CDR3aa: ASSPRTSDQETQY
v_gene: TRBV4-3; j_gene: TRBJ1-3; CDR3aa: ASSQDSTGAGNTIY
v_gene: TRBV4-2; j_gene: TRBJ2-7; CDR3aa: ASPEGASYEQY
v_gene: TRBV5-1; j_gene: TRBJ2-3; CDR3aa: ASRLEVLAGDRTDTQY
v_gene: TRBV7-9; j_gene: TRBJ2-5; CDR3aa: ASSLAGTQY
v_gene: TRBV11-2; j_gene: TRBJ2-5; CDR3aa: ASSPGTSGGAWETQY
v_gene: TRBV6-6; j_gene: TRBJ2-1; CDR3aa: ASRGTGGWEQF
v_gene: TRBV7-2; j_gene: TRBJ2-2; CDR3aa: ASSLVSRGSTGELF
v_gene: TRBV4-1; j_gene: TRBJ2-2; CDR3aa: ASSQVGIGAAGELF
v_gene: TRBV6-4; j_gene: TRBJ1-1; CDR3aa: ASSDSDEQGATEAF
v_gene: TRBV7-3; j_gene: TRBJ1-1; CDR3aa: ASSLTQAHEAF
v_gene: TRBV11-2; j_gene: TRBJ1-1; CDR3aa: ASSGGTSEAF
v_gene: TRBV7-9; j_gene: TRBJ2-5; CDR3aa: ASSLAGGRDQETQY
v_gene: TRBV4-1; j_gene: TRBJ1-6; CDR3aa: ASSQVSDGGSPLH
v_gene: TRBV29-1; j_gene: TRBJ1-1; CDR3aa: SVAQGGRAF
v_gene: TRBV21-1; j_gene: TRBJ1-6; CDR3aa: ASSTGTEALH
v_gene: TRBV12-3/TRBV12-4; j_gene: TRBJ1-6; CDR3aa: ASSEGQGGTPLH
v_gene: TRBV3-1; j_gene: TRBJ2-7; CDR3aa: ASRSTGNEQY
v_gene: TRBV7-9; j_gene: TRBJ1-2; CDR3aa: ASSLSLTANYGYT
v_gene: TRBV13; j_gene: TRBJ2-1; CDR3aa: ASSLGYDRYNEQF
v_gene: TRBV4-1; j_gene: TRBJ1-2; CDR3aa: ASSQAIDSPYGYT
v_gene: TRBV24-1; j_gene: TRBJ2-1; CDR3aa: ATSDPGLAGALV
v_gene: TRBV5-1; j_gene: TRBJ2-3; CDR3aa: ASSLHPTSTDTQY
v_gene: TRBV19; j_gene: TRBJ1-5; CDR3aa: ASSFQGGASNQPQH
v_gene: TRBV7-2; j_gene: TRBJ2-7; CDR3aa: ASSTYPGSYEQY
v_gene: TRBV27; j_gene: TRBJ2-1; CDR3aa: ASRLTGTGRYNEQF
v_gene: TRBV6-1; j_gene: TRBJ2-3; CDR3aa: ASLQVWGTDTQY
v_gene: TRBV12-3/TRBV12-4; j_gene: TRBJ2-2; CDR3aa: ASSWGRGPDTGELF
v_gene: TRBV11-1; j_gene: TRBJ2-7; CDR3aa: ASSYQTGIYEQY
v_gene: TRBV4-1; j_gene: TRBJ1-5; CDR3aa: ASSLQDDRGEPQH
v_gene: TRBV7-2; j_gene: TRBJ1-1; CDR3aa: ASSFWVSDTEAF
v_gene: TRBV7-9; j_gene: TRBJ1-1; CDR3aa: ASSPGTRGEAF
v_gene: TRBV30; j_gene: TRBJ2-7; CDR3aa: AWSNKTNYEQY
v_gene: TRBV6-5; j_gene: TRBJ2-5; CDR3aa: ASSYGTQETQY
v_gene: TRBV29-1; j_gene: TRBJ2-5; CDR3aa: SVDPTGGRTQY
v_gene: TRBV19; j_gene: TRBJ2-3; CDR3aa: ASSAIGDTDTQY
v_gene: TRBV4-2; j_gene: TRBJ2-7; CDR3aa: ASSQEGIEQY